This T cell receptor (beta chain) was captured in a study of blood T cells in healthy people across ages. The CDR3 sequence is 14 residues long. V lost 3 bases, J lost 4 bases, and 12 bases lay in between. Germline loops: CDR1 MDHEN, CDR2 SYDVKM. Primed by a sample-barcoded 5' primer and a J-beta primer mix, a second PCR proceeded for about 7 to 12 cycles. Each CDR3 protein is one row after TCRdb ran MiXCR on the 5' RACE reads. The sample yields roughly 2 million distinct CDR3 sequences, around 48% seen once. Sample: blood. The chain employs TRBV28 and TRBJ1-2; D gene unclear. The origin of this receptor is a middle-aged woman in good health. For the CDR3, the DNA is TGTGCCAGCAGTTTCGGTGCAGGCGGCTATGGCTACACCTTC. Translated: CASSFGAGGYGYTF.